The clone carrying this T cell receptor beta chain was detected ten times or more. Antigen specificity is unknown. These data belong to a study of T cell repertoires in cytomegalovirus infection. Overall study context: CMV infection together with matching HLA type was indicated by public TCR beta signatures.

V was trimmed by 5 bases and J by 2 bases, leaving 16 bases between them. Germline values: CDR1 SGHVS, CDR2 FQNEAQ. The CDR3 is 15 residues long. General observations from the study: CMV-specific TCR beta clonotypes restricted by HLA-C dominated the ex vivo response. Cumulative frequency of public TCR beta families picked out carriers of CMV plus the relevant HLA.

TCRdb analysed the reads with MiXCR anew, one entry per CDR3 protein. The table includes around 740,000 distinct CDR3 sequences, approximately 34% detected once. The specimen sequenced was PBMCs. This TCR came from a human donor in good health (CMV status not recorded). Some clones in this sample may be carry-over from other donors' samples. This chain connects TRBV7-8 to TRBJ2-7, with D possibly called TRBD1 or TRBD2 (5 bases each). The CDR3 sequence: CASSPGASGPYEQYF. The CDR3 region has the DNA TGTGCCAGCAGCCCCGGGGCCTCCGGACCCTACGAGCAGTACTTC.